The sample holds many counts of the clone carrying this TCR beta chain. The source of the sample is a study of read filtering for tumor transcriptome and immune sequencing. Study-level information: The cohort had over 16 men and around 15 women aged about 47 to 80, mean around 66 years.

From approximately 430 ng of RNA, a library with molecular barcoded alpha/delta and beta/gamma adaptors was made. TCRdb analysed the reads with MiXCR anew, one entry per CDR3 protein. The sample includes 40,000 to 50,000 distinct CDR3 sequences, roughly 13% seen only once; the top ten take around 28%. The germline CDR1 and CDR2 sequences are SEHNR and FQNEAQ (reference sequence). The CDR3 spans 15 residues. The V gene lost 4 bases and the J gene lost 7 bases, with 20 bases spanning the gap. Bone marrow was sampled from every patient at the time of active disease. The chain couples TRBV7-9 to TRBJ2-7; D is unclear. The TCR sequence derives from a donor aged 40 or over with multiple myeloma. Source material: a population of CD138-negative cells sorted from bone marrow. The chain's CDR3 is CASSSGSEPNREQYF. CDR3 sequence (DNA): TGTGCCAGCAGCTCCGGGTCCGAGCCGAATAGGGAGCAGTACTTC.